A selection of T cell receptor beta chains follows, all from one sample in a study of shared clonotypes between healthy human individuals. Here immunoSEQ multiplex PCR was the method, and the copy in TCRdb shows in-frame clones only, minus some. The sample holds around 1,000,000 clones, roughly 80% seen once. The sequencing input was memory CD4+ T cells from PBMCs. The receptor set was obtained from a man younger than 30 in good health. Some clones in this sample may be carry-over from other donors' samples. Both conserved end residues are part of each CDR3. A D gene is named only where the DNA matches it firmly. Only some rows state a clone size, as once, few, many or a class for expanded clones.

CDR3 protein,CDR3 DNA,D gene,J gene,clone size,V gene,CDR3 length
CAISDPGLAGGGAEQYF,TGTGCCATCAGTGATCCGGGACTAGCGGGAGGGGGAGCCGAGCAGTACTTC,TRBD2,TRBJ2-7,once,TRBV10-3,17
CASSGSLNDPEAFF,TGTGCCAGCAGTGGGTCCCTAAACGACCCTGAAGCTTTCTTT,NA,TRBJ1-1,NA,TRBV28,14
CASSSIAGGSHEQFF,TGTGCCAGCAGCTCAATAGCGGGAGGGTCACATGAGCAGTTCTTC,TRBD2,TRBJ2-1,NA,TRBV7-7,15
CASSLDPGDYGYTF,TGCGCCAGCAGCTTGGACCCAGGAGACTATGGCTACACCTTC,NA,TRBJ1-2,NA,TRBV5-1,14
CASSFARASYEQYF,TGTGCCAGCAGCTTCGCCCGGGCATCCTACGAGCAGTACTTC,NA,TRBJ2-7,NA,TRBV7-9,14
CASSFDRMDTIYF,TGTGCCAGCAGCTTCGACAGGATGGACACCATATATTTT,NA,TRBJ1-3,NA,TRBV7-2,13
CASSLLGGGQPQHF,TGTGCCAGCAGTTTGTTAGGGGGCGGTCAGCCCCAGCATTTT,TRBD1,TRBJ1-5,NA,TRBV27,14
CASVGTGPLEKLFF,TGTGCCAGCGTTGGGACAGGGCCCCTGGAAAAACTGTTTTTT,TRBD1,TRBJ1-4,once,TRBV28,14
CASSLQSGPNEKLFF,TGCGCCAGTTCCCTCCAAAGCGGACCTAATGAAAAACTGTTTTTT,NA,TRBJ1-4,few,TRBV5-1,15
CASSNPRKAEAFF,TGTGCCAGTAGTAACCCACGCAAAGCTGAAGCTTTCTTT,NA,TRBJ1-1,many,TRBV19,13
CASSRQYTGELFF,TGTGCCAGCTCGCGGCAGTACACCGGGGAGCTGTTTTTT,NA,TRBJ2-2,NA,TRBV11-2,13
CSARMTGAAWQFF,TGCAGCGCCCGGATGACAGGCGCCGCATGGCAGTTCTTC,NA,TRBJ2-1,NA,TRBV29-1,13
CASSVQRGLNEQFF,TGTGCCAGCAGTGTACAGAGGGGACTCAATGAGCAGTTCTTC,NA,TRBJ2-1,NA,TRBV6-1,14
CASSPWTGRAATNEKLFF,TGTGCCAGCAGTCCCTGGACAGGGCGGGCGGCAACTAATGAAAAACTGTTTTTT,TRBD1,TRBJ1-4,once,TRBV28,18
CASTPGASGAYEQYF,TGTGCCAGCACCCCGGGGGCTAGCGGAGCCTACGAGCAGTACTTC,NA,TRBJ2-7,NA,TRBV2,15
CASSMDPRDRERRGIQYF,TGTGCCAGCTCCATGGACCCACGGGACAGGGAGCGTCGGGGCATTCAGTACTTC,TRBD1,TRBJ2-4,NA,TRBV18,18
CASSYPGQGDQETQYF,TGTGCCAGCAGTTACCCGGGACAGGGAGACCAAGAGACCCAGTACTTC,TRBD1,TRBJ2-5,NA,TRBV6-6,16
CASRPTLGSQETQYF,TGTGCCAGCAGACCCACACTTGGGTCTCAAGAGACCCAGTACTTC,NA,TRBJ2-5,NA,TRBV11-2,15
CASSPTTGLADFYEQYF,TGCGCCAGCAGCCCTACGACAGGACTAGCGGACTTTTACGAGCAGTACTTC,TRBD2,TRBJ2-7,many,TRBV4-1,17
CASSSNTEAFF,TGTGCCAGCAGTTCTAACACTGAAGCTTTCTTT,NA,TRBJ1-1,once,TRBV6-1,11
CASSLDGTAYNEQFF,TGTGCCAGCAGCTTGGACGGGACAGCCTACAATGAGCAGTTCTTC,TRBD1,TRBJ2-1,NA,TRBV5-4,15
CASTLAASYEQYF,TGTGCCAGCACCTTGGCGGCCTCCTACGAGCAGTACTTC,NA,TRBJ2-7,once,TRBV5-8,13
CSARGRDRNYEQYF,TGCAGCGCCCGCGGGCGGGACAGGAATTACGAGCAGTACTTC,TRBD1,TRBJ2-7,NA,TRBV29-1,14
CASSPRARDNYGYTF,TGTGCCAGCTCACCTCGGGCTCGAGACAACTATGGCTACACCTTC,NA,TRBJ1-2,NA,TRBV18,15
CASSLLGGDNEKLFF,TGTGCCAGCAGTTTATTGGGCGGAGATAATGAAAAACTGTTTTTT,NA,TRBJ1-4,NA,TRBV28,15
CASSPGLAGERETQYF,TGTGCCAGCAGTCCGGGACTAGCGGGAGAGAGGGAGACCCAGTACTTC,TRBD2,TRBJ2-5,few,TRBV28,16
CASSDFLQETQYF,TGTGCCAGCAGTGACTTTCTACAAGAGACCCAGTACTTC,NA,TRBJ2-5,NA,TRBV6-4,13
CASSTNRGRRGNEKLFF,TGTGCCAGCAGTACCAACAGGGGGCGCAGAGGTAATGAAAAACTGTTTTTT,TRBD1,TRBJ1-4,NA,TRBV28,17
CSVGTQETQYF,TGCAGCGTTGGCACCCAAGAGACCCAGTACTTC,NA,TRBJ2-5,NA,TRBV29-1,11
CSAGLRETQYF,TGCAGTGCTGGCCTCAGGGAGACCCAGTACTTC,NA,TRBJ2-5,NA,TRBV20-1,11
CATSRGTSGMGYEQYF,TGTGCCACCAGCAGAGGGACTAGCGGGATGGGCTACGAGCAGTACTTC,TRBD2,TRBJ2-7,NA,TRBV15,16